One sample yielded the 20 T cell receptor beta chains listed below, sequenced in a study of identical twins. TCRdb re-called the 5' RACE reads with MiXCR, one entry per CDR3 protein. Of approximately 600,000 distinct CDR3 sequences in the sample, about 7.1% were seen once. The sample was also linked to a second study, of yellow fever vaccine responses in identical twins.

The sequenced sample consisted of PBMCs. These receptors came from a young woman in good health.

V is TRBV12-3 or TRBV12-4 and J is TRBJ1-4, with 8 positions matching TRBD1. J lost 5 bases, V lost 6 bases, and 11 bases had no gene match. This CDR3 has 16 residues. The DNA for the CDR3 is TGTGCCAGCAGGCGGGGACGGGGACAGGAGAATGAAAAACTGTTTTTT. Translating it yields CASRRGRGQENEKLFF.

This clonotype has more than one count but fewer than ten. This chain joins TRBV2 and TRBJ2-1; a weak D match, TRBD2 (5 bases). The CDR3 covers 11 residues. Germline V CDR1 and CDR2: SNHLY, FYNNEI. The germline V and J ends were trimmed by 4 bases and 9 bases, with 7 bases remaining between them. CDR3 amino acids: CASSARGEQFF. The CDR3 coding sequence is TGTGCCAGCAGTGCCCGGGGTGAGCAGTTCTTC.

The chain has TRBV10-2 and TRBJ2-7; D is unclear. Trimming cost V 3 bases and J 2 bases, with 11 bases left between them. CDR3 length: 14 amino acids. Germline V lookup: CDR1 WSHSY, CDR2 SAAADI. CDR3 DNA: TGCGCCAGCAGTGACCAAAAAACTACCTACGAGCAGTACTTC. Protein product: CASSDQKTTYEQYF.

This clonotype was recorded many times. V gene TRBV7-9 combines with J gene TRBJ1-6, with 8 bases aligning to TRBD1. The CDR3 is 15 amino acids. V shed 5 bases, J shed 7 bases, and the junction held 7 bases outside the gene matches. The germline V gene encodes CDR1 SEHNR and CDR2 FQNEAQ (reference sequence). The CDR3 protein is CASSGQGGGNSPLHF. In nucleotides, the CDR3 is TGTGCCAGCAGCGGACAGGGTGGAGGGAATTCACCCCTCCACTTT.

This clonotype was detected a few times. V and J are TRBV28 and TRBJ2-1; 10 positions agree with TRBD2. V trimming: 4 bases; J trimming: 9 bases; junction bases outside the gene matches: 15. This CDR3 is built from 17 residues. CDR1 is MDHEN, CDR2 SYDVKM, per germline. The CDR3 is CASSWPSGRGARAEQFF. CDR3 DNA sequence: TGTGCCAGCAGTTGGCCTAGCGGGAGAGGGGCTCGGGCTGAGCAGTTCTTC.

This clonotype has a handful of counts. The chain carries TRBV29-1 and TRBJ2-3; TRBD1 matches 7 bases. CDR1 is SQVTM, CDR2 ANQGSEA, per germline. The V gene end was trimmed by 4 bases and the J gene end by 3 bases; junction bases not matched to a gene: 4. The CDR3 length is 13 residues. The CDR3 DNA reads TGCAGCGTTGTGACAGGGCGGACAGATACGCAGTATTTT. Amino acid sequence: CSVVTGRTDTQYF.

Ten or more counts support this clonotype. The V and J genes are TRBV7-7 and TRBJ2-1; TRBD1 aligns across 7 bases. V gave up 7 bases and J gave up 7 bases; unmatched junction bases: 10. Per the germline V gene, CDR1 is SSHAT and CDR2 is FNYEAQ (reference sequence). The CDR3 spans 14 residues. CDR3 loop: CASTQIDRANEQFF. CDR3 coding DNA: TGTGCCAGCACCCAAATTGACAGGGCTAATGAGCAGTTCTTC.

This chain joins TRBV15 and TRBJ2-7; D gene unclear. Trimming shortened V by 0 bases and J by 1 base, and 7 bases separated the two germline ends. The V gene's germline CDR1 is LNHNV and CDR2 YYDKDF (reference sequence). This CDR3 has 14 amino acids. This CDR3 is CATSRDFSSYEQYV. For the CDR3, the DNA is TGTGCCACCAGCAGAGATTTCAGTTCCTACGAGCAGTACGTC.

This clonotype was seen repeatedly, ten times or more. The CDR3 region has the DNA TGTGCCAGCAGCTTAGCAGGGATAAACTCTGGAAACACCATATATTTT. This encodes CASSLAGINSGNTIYF. The genes are TRBV7-2 and TRBJ1-3; unclear D gene. The length of the CDR3 is 16 residues. V was clipped by 0 bases and J by 0 bases, with 9 bases between them. Germline lookup yields CDR1 SGHTA and CDR2 FQGNSA.

The chain employs TRBV25-1 and TRBJ2-5; a weak D match, TRBD2 (7 bases). Germline CDR1 MGHDK, CDR2 SYGVNS. V was pared by 3 bases and J by 5 bases, with 13 bases between. The CDR3 extends over 14 amino acids. This chain's CDR3 is CASSDLRGGETQYF. CDR3 nucleotide sequence: TGTGCCAGCAGTGACCTCAGGGGAGGGGAGACCCAGTACTTC.

Ten or more counts support this clonotype. The chain employs TRBV4-1 and TRBJ1-5; D perhaps matches TRBD1 (6 bases). The CDR3 covers 18 residues. The V end was cut by 1 base, the J end by 2 bases, with 18 bases between. The germline V gene encodes CDR1 MGHRA and CDR2 YSYEKL. The CDR3 sequence: CASSQVQAQGSGNQPQHF. In nucleotides, the CDR3 is TGCGCCAGCAGCCAAGTTCAAGCGCAGGGGTCGGGCAATCAGCCCCAGCATTTT.

The chain has TRBV20-1 and TRBJ2-3, with 11 bases fitting TRBD2. The CDR3 covers 15 residues. The trim removed 4 bases at V and 1 base at J, leaving 4 bases unmatched. In germline, CDR1 is DFQATT, CDR2 SNEGSKA (reference sequence). CDR3 residues: CSATLLAGGTDTQYF. DNA for the CDR3: TGCAGTGCTACCCTACTAGCGGGGGGCACAGATACGCAGTATTTT.

The chain uses TRBV20-1 and TRBJ2-1; D is uncertain. This CDR3 comprises 12 residues. The germline CDR1 and CDR2 sequences are DFQATT and SNEGSKA (reference sequence). V lost 0 bases and J lost 7, with 7 bases in between. The CDR3 nucleotides are TGCAGTGCTAGAGATTCTTCAAATGAGCAGTTCTTC. Its translation: CSARDSSNEQFF.

This clonotype has a count of ten or more. CDR3 bases: TGTGCCAGCGGAATGTCGGCGCAGGGAGCTTTCTCCTACAATGAGCAGTTCTTC. It encodes CASGMSAQGAFSYNEQFF. The rearrangement uses TRBV6-1 and TRBJ2-1, with D possibly called TRBD1 or TRBD2 (5 bases each). The V gene's germline CDR1 is MNHNS and CDR2 SASEGT. CDR3 length: 18 amino acids. V was cut by 8 bases and J by 0 bases, with 23 bases left in between.

This clonotype was seen repeatedly, ten times or more. The chain combines TRBV12-3 or TRBV12-4 with TRBJ1-1; D remains unclear. The CDR3 covers 14 residues. Trimming shortened V by 5 bases and J by 0 bases, and 10 bases separated the two germline ends. CDR3 nucleotide sequence: TGTGCCAGCAGTAGAGCCCCCTTGAACACTGAAGCTTTCTTT. This codes for CASSRAPLNTEAFF.

The rearrangement links TRBV10-2 to TRBJ1-2; 8 bases align to TRBD1. The trim removed 0 bases at V and 8 bases at J, leaving 5 bases unmatched. CDR1 and CDR2 (germline): WSHSY, SAAADI. The CDR3 sequence is 14 residues long. CDR3 region: CASSESTGALGYTF. In DNA, the CDR3 is TGCGCCAGCAGTGAGTCGACAGGGGCGTTGGGCTACACCTTC.

This clonotype was counted only a few times. The chain employs TRBV28 and TRBJ2-1; tentative D call: TRBD1 (5 bases). V was cut by 2 bases and J by 8 bases, with 10 bases left in between. CDR1 is MDHEN and CDR2 is SYDVKM in the germline V gene. The CDR3 spans 13 residues. The chain's CDR3 is CASSLGVGDEQFF. CDR3 nucleotide sequence: TGTGCCAGCAGTTTAGGGGTAGGGGATGAGCAGTTCTTC. Variable domain in full (rest from reference TRBV28 and TRBJ2-1): DVKVTQSSRYLVKRTGEKVFLECVQDMDHENMFWYRQDPGLGLRLIYFSYDVKMKEKGDIPEGYSVSREKKERFSLILESASTNQTSMYLCASSLGVGDEQFFGPGTRLTVL.

This clonotype was seen only a few times. J is TRBJ2-5 and V is TRBV11-2, with 9 bases matching TRBD1. With V trimmed by 3 bases and J by 2 bases, 16 bases remained unmatched. This CDR3 has 19 residues. Germline assignment: CDR1 SGHAT and CDR2 FQNNGV. The chain's CDR3 is CASSLLLLGQGRPQETQYF. The CDR3 DNA follows: TGTGCCAGCAGCTTGTTACTCTTGGGACAGGGCCGGCCTCAAGAGACCCAGTACTTC.

The rearrangement joins TRBV6-1 to TRBJ1-1; D is uncertain. This CDR3 region has 14 residues. Germline loops: CDR1 MNHNS, CDR2 SASEGT. V was pared by 0 bases and J by 4 bases, with 9 bases between. The chain's CDR3 is CASSEALEGTEAFF. The CDR3 coding sequence is TGTGCCAGCAGTGAAGCGCTGGAGGGCACTGAAGCTTTCTTT.

This clonotype was observed many times. The V gene is TRBV25-1, the J gene TRBJ1-2; no reliable D call. This CDR3 spans 13 amino acids. CDR1 and CDR2 (germline): MGHDK, SYGVNS. Trimming took off 3 bases at V and 3 bases at J, with 8 bases between the two ends. CDR3 region: CASSDASDYGYTF. The CDR3 DNA sequence: TGTGCCAGCAGTGATGCGTCTGACTATGGCTACACCTTC.